The clone carrying this TCR beta chain showed up just a few times. Trimming took 3 bases from V and 0 from J, leaving 8 bases between them. The CDR3 has 14 residues. The sample comes from a study of identical twins. MiXCR, run by TCRdb on the 5' RACE reads, gives a single entry per CDR3 protein. The sample yields some 330,000 distinct CDR3 sequences, around 9% seen once. Sequenced sample: naive T cells sorted from blood. This clonotype was sampled from a woman aged 45-65 years in good health. The genes are TRBV12-3 or TRBV12-4 and TRBJ1-2; possible D gene TRBD1, 6 bases. CDR3 sequence: CASSLGASNYGYTF. The CDR3 coding sequence is TGTGCCAGCAGTTTGGGGGCCTCTAACTATGGCTACACCTTC.